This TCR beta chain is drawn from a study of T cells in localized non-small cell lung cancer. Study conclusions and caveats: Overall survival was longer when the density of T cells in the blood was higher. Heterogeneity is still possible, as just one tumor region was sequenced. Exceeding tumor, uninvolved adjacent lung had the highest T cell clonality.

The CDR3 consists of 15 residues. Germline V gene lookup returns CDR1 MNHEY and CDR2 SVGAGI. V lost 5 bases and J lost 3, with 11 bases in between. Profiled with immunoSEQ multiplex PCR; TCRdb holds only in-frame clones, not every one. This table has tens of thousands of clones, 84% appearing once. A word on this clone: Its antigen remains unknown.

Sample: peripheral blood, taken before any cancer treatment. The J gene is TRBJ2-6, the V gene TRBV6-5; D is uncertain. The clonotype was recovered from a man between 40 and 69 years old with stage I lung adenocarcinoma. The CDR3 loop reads CASSPRGVGANVLTF. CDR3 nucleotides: TGTGCCAGCAGTCCCCGTGGGGTTGGGGCCAACGTCCTGACTTTC.